This T cell receptor (beta chain) stems from a study of T and B cells in COVID-19 patients. Each TRB amplification used roughly 220-550 ng of genomic DNA from blood. V was pared by 7 bases and J by 2 bases, with 7 bases of the junction left unmatched. This CDR3 spans 15 amino acids. CDR1 is MNHNY and CDR2 is SVGAGI in the germline V gene (reference sequence). Multiplex PCR with BIOMED2 TRB-A/B primer pools amplified TRB rearrangements. From the multiplex PCR reads, TCRdb called clonotypes with MiXCR, one entry per CDR3 protein. The table has 9,500 or so distinct CDR3 sequences, roughly two fifths seen once. This clonotype was observed a handful of times.

The V call is TRBV6-6, the J call TRBJ2-2; 7 bases fit TRBD1. Sequenced input: blood. This sequence was found in a human donor with active COVID-19. The CDR3 here is CASTQRQGNTGELFF. The CDR3 region has the DNA TGTGCCAGCACCCAGAGACAGGGTAACACCGGGGAGCTGTTTTTT.